The next 30 T cell receptor beta chains were all read from a single sample in a study of T cell repertoires in aging, cancer and after chemotherapy. Amplification of TCR beta used genomic DNA extracted from peripheral blood. TRB rearrangements spanning V, D and J were amplified using mixed TRB-A/B primers. TCRdb re-called the multiplex PCR reads through MiXCR, storing one row per CDR3 protein. The sample includes under 5,000 distinct CDR3 sequences, 20% to 25% of them seen just once. What was sequenced was blood. These receptors were obtained from a human donor in good health. The donor label of this sample is uncertain.

The genes are TRBV20-1 and TRBJ2-3; 7 nucleotides align to TRBD2. In germline, CDR1 is DFQATT, CDR2 SNEGSKA (reference sequence). V gave up 1 base and J gave up 2 bases; unmatched junction bases: 3. This CDR3 is 14 amino acids long. CDR3 in DNA: TGCAGTGCTAGAGGCCGGGGGGTCACAGATACGCAGTATTTT. This translates into CSARGRGVTDTQYF.

Judged by abundance, this clonotype is medium-sized. This chain connects TRBV24-1 to TRBJ2-5; a weak D match, TRBD1 (6 bases). In germline, CDR1 is KGHDR, CDR2 SFDVKD. The CDR3 contains 14 residues. Between the trimmed V and J ends, which lost 4 bases and 1 base, there was a span of 9 bases. In DNA form, the CDR3 reads TGTGCCACCAGTGAGATGGACAGCCAAGAGACCCAGTACTTC. Its translation is CATSEMDSQETQYF.

The V call is TRBV7-9, the J call TRBJ2-1; D unresolved. The CDR3 length is 17 residues. Between the trimmed V and J ends, which lost 2 bases and 0 bases, there was a span of 14 bases. In germline, CDR1 is SEHNR, CDR2 FQNEAQ (reference sequence). The CDR3 nucleotides read TGTGCCAGCAGCTTAAACGGTGAATCGAGCTCCTACAATGAGCAGTTCTTC. Residues: CASSLNGESSSYNEQFF.

This sequence joins TRBV5-4 and TRBJ2-3; 8 bases fit TRBD2. The CDR3 runs to 16 residues. Trimming cost V 4 bases and J 1 base; bases outside gene matches: 8. Germline assignment: CDR1 SGHNT and CDR2 YYREEE (reference sequence). The CDR3 DNA reads TGTGCCAGCAGCCCGGGGGGGCTCGGTGGCACAGATACGCAGTATTTT. Amino acid sequence: CASSPGGLGGTDTQYF.

This clonotype rates as medium-sized (0.01 to 0.1%). A read error may account for a junction end that differs from germline. The chain has TRBV6-5 and TRBJ1-1; D may be TRBD1 (5 bases). Germline CDR1 reads MNHEY; CDR2 reads SVGAGI. The CDR3 is 15 residues long. The CDR3 region is CASSYREGRNTEAFF. In DNA, the CDR3 is TGTGCCAGTAGTTATCGTGAGGGACGGAACACTGAAGCTTTCTTT.

This clonotype has a handful of counts. The chain couples TRBV4-2 to TRBJ1-6; the match to TRBD1 covers 9 bases. V shed 4 bases, J shed 6 bases, and the junction held 1 base outside the gene matches. CDR3 length equals 14 residues. Germline V lookup: CDR1 LGHNA, CDR2 YNFKEQ. CDR3 sequence: CASSPGQGNSPLHF. The CDR3 region has the DNA TGTGCCAGCAGCCCGGGACAGGGTAATTCACCCCTCCACTTT.

By share of the sample, this clonotype is medium-sized. V and J are TRBV6-2 or TRBV6-3 and TRBJ2-1; D is uncertain. The CDR3 sequence is 12 residues long. V was trimmed by 6 bases and J by 7 bases, leaving 10 bases between them. Per the germline V gene, CDR1 is MNHEY and CDR2 is SVGEGT. Here the CDR3 DNA reads TGTGCCAGCAGGACGGGCCGGAATGAGCAGTTCTTC. Translation: CASRTGRNEQFF.

The V and J genes are TRBV15 and TRBJ2-7; TRBD2 is a possible D gene (6 bases). This CDR3 is 14 amino acids long. V was trimmed by 5 bases and J by 0 bases, leaving 11 bases between them. In germline, CDR1 is LNHNV, CDR2 YYDKDF (reference sequence). The CDR3 DNA follows: TGTGCCACCAGCGGGGTCGGGGGCTCCTACGAGCAGTACTTC. Encoded protein: CATSGVGGSYEQYF.

In its sample, this clonotype is medium-sized. This sequence joins TRBV11-2 and TRBJ2-7, with D perhaps matching TRBD2 (6 bases). V was cut by 5 bases and J by 3 bases, with 14 bases left in between. The CDR3 runs to 14 residues. Germline CDR1 and CDR2: SGHAT and FQNNGV. The CDR3 spells CASSPGLAFYEQYF. The DNA for the CDR3 is TGTGCCAGCAGCCCGGGACTCGCTTTCTACGAGCAGTACTTC.

Sample share makes this clonotype medium-sized (0.01 to 0.1%). CDR3: CASSLGTGRETQYF. The CDR3 DNA follows: TGTGCCAGCAGCCTCGGGACAGGGAGGGAGACCCAGTACTTC. This sequence joins TRBV27 and TRBJ2-5; 9 nucleotides match TRBD1. With V trimmed by 6 bases and J by 5 bases, 7 bases remained unmatched. CDR3 length: 14 amino acids. Germline V gene lookup returns CDR1 MNHEY and CDR2 SMNVEV (reference sequence).

This clonotype is categorized as medium-sized. The chain carries TRBV5-1 and TRBJ1-1; D perhaps matches TRBD1 (6 bases). The length of the CDR3 is 14 residues. V was pared by 0 bases and J by 2 bases, with 8 bases between. In germline, CDR1 is SGHRS, CDR2 YFSETQ. The CDR3 bases are TGCGCCAGCAGCTTGGAGGGGGGAAACACTGAAGCTTTCTTT. Translating gives CASSLEGGNTEAFF. The full variable domain, its missing parts supplied by reference TRBV5-1 and TRBJ1-1, is KAGVTQTPRYLIKTRGQQVTLSCSPISGHRSVSWYQQTPGQGLQFLFEYFSETQRNKGNFPGRFSGRQFSNSRSEMNVSTLELGDSALYLCASSLEGGNTEAFFGQGTRLTVV.

The chain has TRBV12-3 or TRBV12-4 and TRBJ2-1; 16 positions agree with TRBD2. The CDR3 has 14 residues. Trimming cost V 6 bases and J 8 bases; bases outside gene matches: 1. The CDR3 here is CASRGLAGGDEQFF. The CDR3 DNA reads as TGTGCCAGCAGGGGACTAGCGGGGGGGGATGAGCAGTTCTTC.

This sequence joins TRBV7-3 and TRBJ2-5, with D hard to call. V was pared by 0 bases and J by 5 bases, with 7 bases between. Germline CDR1 and CDR2: SGHTA and FQGTGA. CDR3 size: 13 residues. CDR3 sequence: CASSLTQKETQYF. Written as DNA, the CDR3 is TGTGCCAGCAGCTTAACGCAAAAGGAGACCCAGTACTTC.

This rearrangement joins TRBV6-4 to TRBJ2-1, with 13 positions matching TRBD2. The CDR3 covers 16 residues. V gave up 0 bases and J gave up 9 bases; unmatched junction bases: 5. Germline V gives CDR1 MRHNA, CDR2 SNTAGT. Written as DNA, the CDR3 is TGTGCCAGCAGTGACTCTACTAGCGGGGGGGCAGTTGAGCAGTTCTTC. Translating gives CASSDSTSGGAVEQFF.

This clonotype is medium-sized (0.01 to 0.1%). The rearrangement uses TRBV6-5 and TRBJ1-6; no definite D call. V was trimmed by 1 base and J by 8 bases, leaving 9 bases between them. CDR3 size: 14 residues. CDR1 is MNHEY and CDR2 is SVGAGI in the germline V gene. The CDR3, as DNA: TGTGCCAGCAGTTACTTAATGAGGGATTCACCCCTCCACTTT. Its protein is CASSYLMRDSPLHF.

This clonotype is deemed medium-sized (0.01 to 0.1%). CDR3 region: CASSLAGGARTSGANVLTF. Written as DNA, the CDR3 is TGTGCCAGCAGCTTGGCCGGGGGGGCGCGAACTTCTGGGGCCAACGTCCTGACTTTC. The chain links TRBV5-6 to TRBJ2-6, with TRBD2 identical over 8 bases. V shed 0 bases, J shed 1 base, and the junction held 9 bases outside the gene matches. The CDR3 extends over 19 amino acids. The germline V gene encodes CDR1 SGHDT and CDR2 YYEEEE.

This clonotype was seen ten or more times. The rearrangement links TRBV10-3 to TRBJ2-7; weak D call: TRBD1 (6 bases). In germline, CDR1 is ENHRY, CDR2 SYGVKD. The CDR3 runs 14 residues. V was clipped by 6 bases and J by 1 base, with 13 bases between them. The CDR3 region is CAISLGTPSYEQYF. The CDR3 DNA reads TGTGCCATCAGCCTTGGGACACCGTCCTACGAGCAGTACTTC.

This clonotype rates as medium-sized. This chain uses TRBV11-3 with TRBJ2-1, with no clear D. CDR1 and CDR2 from the germline V gene are SGHNT and YENEEA. Trimming stripped 1 base from V and 3 bases from J, with 7 bases between. The CDR3 totals 14 residues. The CDR3 protein is CASSLAYVYNEQFF. CDR3 nucleotides: TGTGCCAGCAGCTTAGCTTACGTCTACAATGAGCAGTTCTTC.

This clonotype is medium-sized in the sample. J is TRBJ2-5 and V is TRBV6-1, with D unclear. The CDR3 has 15 amino acids. Trimming took 2 bases from V and 2 from J, leaving 12 bases between them. The germline V gene has CDR1 MNHNS and CDR2 SASEGT. The CDR3, as DNA: TGTGCCAGCAGTGAATGGTCAGGTCGACAAGAGACCCAGTACTTC. It specifies CASSEWSGRQETQYF.

This clonotype was recorded a few times. The chain is built from TRBV5-4 and TRBJ1-1; 8 bases agree with TRBD1. CDR3 length: 14 amino acids. V was pared by 2 bases and J by 3 bases, with 3 bases of the junction left unmatched. Germline V gives CDR1 SGHNT, CDR2 YYREEE (reference sequence). Written as DNA, the CDR3 is TGTGCCAGCAGCTTATTGGACAGGGACACTGAAGCTTTCTTT. Its protein product is CASSLLDRDTEAFF.

This clonotype is labeled medium-sized. The chain employs TRBV5-6 and TRBJ2-5, with 8 bases lining up with TRBD1. Germline CDR1 is SGHDT and CDR2 is YYEEEE. The CDR3 totals 13 residues. Unmatched junction bases numbered 5, after V lost 7 bases and J lost 3 bases. This chain's CDR3 is CASRLQGEETQYF. The CDR3 nucleotides read TGTGCCAGCCGATTACAGGGGGAAGAGACCCAGTACTTC.

V gene TRBV7-9 combines with J gene TRBJ2-5; D remains ambiguous. The V end was cut by 1 base, the J end by 5 bases, with 5 bases between. The CDR3 extends over 12 amino acids. Germline CDR1 reads SEHNR; CDR2 reads FQNEAQ (reference sequence). The CDR3 spells CASSLESETQYF. The CDR3 DNA sequence: TGTGCCAGCAGCTTAGAGTCGGAGACCCAGTACTTC.

Within the sample, this clonotype is medium-sized (0.01 to 0.1%). This sequence joins TRBV5-4 and TRBJ1-4; D is unresolved. Germline V lookup: CDR1 SGHNT, CDR2 YYREEE (reference sequence). The CDR3 is 14 amino acids. V dropped 3 bases and J dropped 0 bases, with 6 bases sitting between them. Here the CDR3 DNA reads TGTGCCAGCAGCTCGTCCGCAACTAATGAAAAACTGTTTTTT. This codes for CASSSSATNEKLFF.

The V and J genes are TRBV7-2 and TRBJ1-2; 10 bases fit TRBD1. The CDR3 runs to 14 residues. V gave up 5 bases and J gave up 6 bases; unmatched junction bases: 6. Germline CDR1 and CDR2: SGHTA and FQGNSA. DNA for the CDR3: TGTGCCAGCAGCCAGACAGGGGGCGGTCATGGCTACACCTTC. This codes for CASSQTGGGHGYTF.

By sample share, this clonotype is medium-sized. V is TRBV5-4 and J is TRBJ2-2; 7 bases align to TRBD2. The CDR3 extends over 18 amino acids. From germline, CDR1 is SGHNT and CDR2 YYREEE (reference sequence). With V trimmed by 2 bases and J by 4 bases, 14 bases remained unmatched. The CDR3 loop reads CASSFYYLGGTGTGELFF. The CDR3 DNA follows: TGTGCCAGCAGCTTTTATTATCTGGGGGGGACGGGCACCGGGGAGCTGTTTTTT.

The genes are TRBV19 and TRBJ2-1, with 8 positions matching TRBD1. This CDR3 is built from 14 residues. V was clipped by 8 bases and J by 9 bases; unmatched bases: 12. The V gene's germline CDR1 is LNHDA and CDR2 SQIVND (reference sequence). DNA of the CDR3: TGTGCCAGTCTCCCCGGACAGGGTCCCGCTGAGCAGTTCTTC. This sequence encodes CASLPGQGPAEQFF. The complete variable domain, with remaining parts taken from reference TRBV19 and TRBJ2-1, reads DGGITQSPKYLFRKEGQNVTLSCEQNLNHDAMYWYRQDPGQGLRLIYYSQIVNDFQKGDIAEGYSVSREKKESFPLTVTSAQKNPTAFYLCASLPGQGPAEQFFGPGTRLTVL.

This clonotype is labeled medium-sized. This chain connects TRBV6-5 to TRBJ1-3, with 9 bases matching TRBD1. The CDR3 has 15 residues. Germline V CDR1 and CDR2: MNHEY, SVGAGI. The ends lost 5 bases at V and 4 bases at J; junction bases unmatched: 6. The CDR3 DNA is TGTGCCAGCAGTCGCACAGGGGGCCAAGGAAACACCATATATTTT. Translated: CASSRTGGQGNTIYF.

The table lists this clonotype with a few counts. The gene calls are TRBV28 and TRBJ1-5; D perhaps matches TRBD1 (6 bases). Between the trimmed V and J ends, which lost 5 bases and 0 bases, there was a span of 8 bases. This CDR3 region has 14 residues. The germline CDR1 and CDR2 sequences are MDHEN and SYDVKM. As DNA, the CDR3 is TGTGCCAGCAGTGGACAGTATAGCAATCAGCCCCAGCATTTT. This translates into CASSGQYSNQPQHF.

This clonotype is categorized as medium-sized (0.01 to 0.1%). The rearrangement links TRBV19 to TRBJ2-7, with D possibly being TRBD1 or TRBD2 (6 bases each). Trimming cost V 5 bases and J 7 bases, with 12 bases left between them. In germline, CDR1 is LNHDA, CDR2 SQIVND (reference sequence). The CDR3 extends over 12 amino acids. The CDR3 bases are TGTGCCAGTAGTCCGGGGGCGGGGGAGCAGTACTTC. Its protein is CASSPGAGEQYF.

The chain recombines TRBV20-1 with TRBJ2-7, with D perhaps matching TRBD1 (6 bases). Germline lookup yields CDR1 DFQATT and CDR2 SNEGSKA (reference sequence). The CDR3 length is 15 residues. The V gene lost 0 bases and the J gene lost 6 bases, with 18 bases spanning the gap. This chain's CDR3 is CSARDPDRYKSEQYF. The CDR3 nucleotides are TGCAGTGCTAGAGATCCGGACAGATACAAATCCGAGCAGTACTTC.